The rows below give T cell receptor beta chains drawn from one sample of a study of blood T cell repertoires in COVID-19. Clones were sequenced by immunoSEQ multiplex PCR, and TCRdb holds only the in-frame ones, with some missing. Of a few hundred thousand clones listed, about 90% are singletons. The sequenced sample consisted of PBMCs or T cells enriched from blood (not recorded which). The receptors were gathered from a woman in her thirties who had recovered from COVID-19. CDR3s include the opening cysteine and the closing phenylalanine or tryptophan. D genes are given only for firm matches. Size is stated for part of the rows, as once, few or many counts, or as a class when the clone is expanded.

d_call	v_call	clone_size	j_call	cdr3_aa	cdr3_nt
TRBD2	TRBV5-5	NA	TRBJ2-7	CASSPTGGVFYEQYF	TGTGCCAGCAGCCCAACGGGGGGGGTCTTCTACGAGCAGTACTTC
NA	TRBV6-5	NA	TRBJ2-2	CASSPGITGELFF	TGTGCCAGCAGCCCAGGGATCACCGGGGAGCTGTTTTTT
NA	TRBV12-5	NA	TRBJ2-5	CASGLAGQETQYF	TGTGCTAGTGGTTTGGCCGGCCAAGAGACCCAGTACTTC
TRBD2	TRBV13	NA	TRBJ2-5	CASSLLASGRQETQYF	TGTGCCAGCAGCTTATTGGCTAGCGGGCGCCAAGAGACCCAGTACTTC
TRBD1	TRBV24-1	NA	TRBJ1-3	CATSVYWTPRDSSGNTIYF	TGTGCCACCAGTGTCTATTGGACCCCCCGGGACAGCTCTGGAAACACCATATATTTT
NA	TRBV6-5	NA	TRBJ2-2	CASRVIGGELFF	TGTGCCAGCAGGGTAATCGGCGGGGAGCTGTTTTTT
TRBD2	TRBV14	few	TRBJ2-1	CASSQDRQAGYNEQFF	TGTGCCAGCAGCCAAGATCGCCAAGCGGGGTACAATGAGCAGTTCTTC
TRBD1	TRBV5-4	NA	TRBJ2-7	CASTSTGVGEQYF	TGTGCCAGCACATCGACAGGGGTCGGCGAGCAGTACTTC
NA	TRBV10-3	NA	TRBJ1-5	CAISVGGNQPQHF	TGTGCCATCAGTGTGGGGGGAAATCAGCCCCAGCATTTT
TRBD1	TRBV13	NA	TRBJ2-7	CASSSPRTGAYEQYF	TGTGCCAGCAGCTCGCCTAGGACAGGGGCCTACGAGCAGTACTTC
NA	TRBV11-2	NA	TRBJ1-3	CASSHGASGNTIYF	TGTGCCAGCAGCCATGGGGCCTCTGGAAACACCATATATTTT
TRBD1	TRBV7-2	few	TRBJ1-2	CASSSGQVWYGYTF	TGTGCCAGCAGCTCAGGACAGGTCTGGTATGGCTACACCTTC
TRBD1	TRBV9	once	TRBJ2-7	CASSSTGQAYSYEQYF	TGTGCCAGCAGCAGTACGGGACAGGCCTACTCCTACGAGCAGTACTTC
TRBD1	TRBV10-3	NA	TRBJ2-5	CAISENRGQETQYF	TGTGCCATCAGTGAGAACAGGGGCCAAGAGACCCAGTACTTC
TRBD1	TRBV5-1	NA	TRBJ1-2	CASSPRQGLSYGYTF	TGCGCCAGCAGCCCCCGACAGGGCCTCTCCTATGGCTACACCTTC
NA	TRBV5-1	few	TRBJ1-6	CASSRWGGSSYNSPLHF	TGCGCCAGCAGCCGGTGGGGGGGAAGCTCCTATAATTCACCCCTCCACTTT
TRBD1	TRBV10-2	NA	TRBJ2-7	CATRQGIYEQYF	TGCGCCACCCGACAGGGGATCTACGAGCAGTACTTC
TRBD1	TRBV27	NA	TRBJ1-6	CATCTGQGNSPLHF	TGTGCCACCTGTACGGGACAGGGAAATTCACCCCTCCACTTT
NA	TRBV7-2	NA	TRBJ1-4	CASSLTSQGEKLFF	TGTGCCAGCAGCTTAACCAGTCAGGGGGAAAAACTGTTTTTT
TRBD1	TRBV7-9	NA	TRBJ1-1	CASSLDGRGRGTEAFF	TGTGCCAGCAGCTTAGACGGCAGGGGGCGGGGAACTGAAGCTTTCTTT
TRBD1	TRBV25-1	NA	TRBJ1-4	CASSETGGAGKLFF	TGTGCCAGCAGTGAAACAGGGGGCGCAGGAAAACTGTTTTTT
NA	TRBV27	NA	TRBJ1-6	CASRRSGTLNSPLHF	TGTGCCAGCAGACGATCCGGGACACTGAATTCACCCCTCCACTTT
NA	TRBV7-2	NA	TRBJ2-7	CASSQTGDWAYEQYF	TGTGCCAGCAGCCAAACAGGGGACTGGGCCTACGAGCAGTACTTC
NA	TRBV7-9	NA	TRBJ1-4	CASSLNGGFNEKLFF	TGTGCCAGCAGCCTGAATGGGGGGTTCAATGAAAAACTGTTTTTT
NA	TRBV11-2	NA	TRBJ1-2	CASSPMRANYGYTF	TGTGCCAGCAGTCCTATGAGAGCTAACTATGGCTACACCTTC
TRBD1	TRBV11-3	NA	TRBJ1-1	CASSQGQGGEAFF	TGTGCCAGCAGCCAAGGACAGGGAGGAGAAGCTTTCTTT
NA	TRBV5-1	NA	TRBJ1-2	CASSLGQARGGYTF	TGCGCCAGCAGCTTGGGACAGGCCCGAGGGGGCTACACCTTC
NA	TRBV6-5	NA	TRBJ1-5	CASSLQGPHQPQHF	TGTGCCAGCAGTTTGCAGGGCCCTCATCAGCCCCAGCATTTT
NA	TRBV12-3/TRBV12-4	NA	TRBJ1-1	CASSLDRSEAFF	TGTGCCAGCAGTCTTGACAGGTCCGAAGCTTTCTTT
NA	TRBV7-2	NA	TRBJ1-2	CASSLVAGPRLGPDYGYTF	TGTGCCAGCAGCTTAGTCGCGGGACCACGGCTAGGGCCCGACTATGGCTACACCTTC
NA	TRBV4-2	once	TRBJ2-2	CASSNRAQGNTGELFF	TGTGCCAGCAGCAATCGGGCGCAGGGGAACACCGGGGAGCTGTTTTTT
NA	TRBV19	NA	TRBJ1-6	CASSIGGSPLHF	TGTGCCAGTAGTATCGGCGGTTCACCCCTCCACTTT
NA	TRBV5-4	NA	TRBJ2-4	CASSLAGAKNIQYF	TGTGCCAGCAGCTTGGCAGGGGCCAAAAACATTCAGTACTTC
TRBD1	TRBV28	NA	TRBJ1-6	CASSSNDREDNSPLHF	TGTGCCAGCAGTTCCAACGACAGGGAAGATAATTCACCCCTCCACTTT
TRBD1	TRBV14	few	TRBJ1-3	CASSLGTGSGNTIYF	TGTGCCAGCAGCCTTGGGACAGGCTCTGGAAACACCATATATTTT
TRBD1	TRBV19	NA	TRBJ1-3	CASSMDRGPSSGNTIYF	TGTGCCAGTAGCATGGACAGGGGACCTAGCTCTGGAAACACCATATATTTT
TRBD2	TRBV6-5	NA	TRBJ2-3	CASTVAGGDTDTQYF	TGTGCCAGTACTGTGGCGGGGGGGGACACAGATACGCAGTATTTT
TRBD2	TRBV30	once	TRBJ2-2	CAWSHLAGAVTGELFF	TGTGCCTGGAGTCATCTAGCGGGGGCAGTCACCGGGGAGCTGTTTTTT
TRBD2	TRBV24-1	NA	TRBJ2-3	CATSGTRPLGDTQYF	TGTGCCACCAGTGGGACTAGACCCTTGGGAGATACGCAGTATTTT
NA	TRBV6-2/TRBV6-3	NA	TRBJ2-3	CASSLADGQGGDTQYF	TGTGCCAGCAGTTTAGCTGACGGACAGGGAGGGGATACGCAGTATTTT
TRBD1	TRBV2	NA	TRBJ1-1	CASRYRGNTEAFF	TGTGCCAGCAGATACAGGGGGAACACTGAAGCTTTCTTT
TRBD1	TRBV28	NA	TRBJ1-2	CASSYRDRGANGYTF	TGTGCCAGCAGTTACCGGGACAGGGGGGCAAACGGCTACACCTTC
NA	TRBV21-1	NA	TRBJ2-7	CASSSRRGWDRSSYEQYF	TGTGCCAGCAGCTCTCGTCGGGGATGGGACAGGAGCTCCTACGAGCAGTACTTC
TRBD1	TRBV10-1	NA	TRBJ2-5	CASSDPGQGQETQYF	TGCGCCAGCAGCGACCCTGGACAGGGGCAAGAGACCCAGTACTTC